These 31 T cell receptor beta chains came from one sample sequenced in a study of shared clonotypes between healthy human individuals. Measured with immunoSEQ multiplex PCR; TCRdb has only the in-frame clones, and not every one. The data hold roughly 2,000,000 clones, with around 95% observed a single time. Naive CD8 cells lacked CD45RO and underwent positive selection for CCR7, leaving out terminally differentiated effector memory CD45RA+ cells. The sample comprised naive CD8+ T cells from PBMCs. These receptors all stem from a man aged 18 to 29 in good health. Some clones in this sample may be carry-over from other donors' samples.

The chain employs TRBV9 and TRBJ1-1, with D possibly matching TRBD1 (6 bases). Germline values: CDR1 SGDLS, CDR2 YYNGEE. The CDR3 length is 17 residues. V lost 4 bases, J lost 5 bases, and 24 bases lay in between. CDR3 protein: CASSPLYQTGLGTEAFF. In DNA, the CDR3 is TGTGCCAGCAGCCCACTCTACCAAACAGGGCTGGGAACTGAAGCTTTCTTT.

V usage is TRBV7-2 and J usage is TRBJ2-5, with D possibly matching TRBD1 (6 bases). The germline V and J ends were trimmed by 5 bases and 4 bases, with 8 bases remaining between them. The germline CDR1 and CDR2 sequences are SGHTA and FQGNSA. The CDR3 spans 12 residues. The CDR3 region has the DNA TGTGCCAGCAGCACCAGGGGAGAGACCCAGTACTTC. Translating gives CASSTRGETQYF.

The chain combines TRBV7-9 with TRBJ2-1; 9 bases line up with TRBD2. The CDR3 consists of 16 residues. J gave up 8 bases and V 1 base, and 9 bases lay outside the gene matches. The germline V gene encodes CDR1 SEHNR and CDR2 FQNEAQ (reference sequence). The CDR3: CASSLVASGIGDEQFF. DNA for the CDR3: TGTGCCAGCAGCTTAGTGGCTAGCGGGATAGGGGATGAGCAGTTCTTC.

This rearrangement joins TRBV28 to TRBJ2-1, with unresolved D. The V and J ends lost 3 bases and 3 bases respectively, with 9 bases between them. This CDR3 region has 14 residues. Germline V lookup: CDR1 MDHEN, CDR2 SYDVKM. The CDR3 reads CASSFFGDYNEQFF. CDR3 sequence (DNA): TGTGCCAGCAGTTTTTTTGGGGACTACAATGAGCAGTTCTTC.

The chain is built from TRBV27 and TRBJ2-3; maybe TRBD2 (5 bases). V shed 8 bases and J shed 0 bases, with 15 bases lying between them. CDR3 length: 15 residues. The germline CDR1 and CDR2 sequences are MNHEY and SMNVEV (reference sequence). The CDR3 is CASQGQRASTDTQYF. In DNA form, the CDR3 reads TGTGCCAGCCAAGGCCAGAGGGCTAGCACAGATACGCAGTATTTT.

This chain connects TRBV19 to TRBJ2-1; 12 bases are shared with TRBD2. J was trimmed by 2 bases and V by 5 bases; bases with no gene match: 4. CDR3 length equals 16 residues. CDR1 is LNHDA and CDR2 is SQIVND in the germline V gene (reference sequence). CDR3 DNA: TGTGCCAGTAGTCCGGGGACTAGCGGGCCCTACAATGAGCAGTTCTTC. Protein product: CASSPGTSGPYNEQFF.

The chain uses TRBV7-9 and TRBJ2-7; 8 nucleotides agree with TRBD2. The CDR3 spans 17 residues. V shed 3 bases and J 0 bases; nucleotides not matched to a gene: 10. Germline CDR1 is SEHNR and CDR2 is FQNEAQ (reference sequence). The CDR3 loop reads CASSLNPKREYSYEQYF. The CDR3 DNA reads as TGTGCCAGCAGCTTGAATCCGAAGCGGGAGTACTCCTACGAGCAGTACTTC.

The CDR3 spells CASSSSGSGRTEAFF. The CDR3 DNA reads as TGTGCCAGCAGCTCGAGCGGATCTGGGAGGACTGAAGCTTTCTTT. V is TRBV7-9 and J is TRBJ1-1, with D unclear. V lost 4 bases to trimming and J lost 5 bases, with 17 bases between them. The CDR3 extends over 15 amino acids. CDR1 and CDR2 (germline): SEHNR, FQNEAQ (reference sequence).

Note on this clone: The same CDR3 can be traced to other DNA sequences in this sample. The CDR3 sequence: CASSEGGEQYF. Written as DNA, the CDR3 is TGTGCCAGCAGTGAAGGTGGGGAGCAGTACTTC. The chain recombines TRBV6-1 with TRBJ2-7; D call uncertain. This CDR3 comprises 11 residues. The germline gives CDR1 MNHNS, CDR2 SASEGT. V lost 1 base to trimming and J lost 7 bases, with 5 bases between them.

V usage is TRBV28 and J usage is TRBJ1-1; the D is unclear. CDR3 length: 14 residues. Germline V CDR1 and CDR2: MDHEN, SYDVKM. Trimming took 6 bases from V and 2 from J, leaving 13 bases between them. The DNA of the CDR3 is TGTGCCAGCAGGAGGCCCTCCCCCAACACTGAAGCTTTCTTT. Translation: CASRRPSPNTEAFF. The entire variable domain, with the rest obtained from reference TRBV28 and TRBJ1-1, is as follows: DVKVTQSSRYLVKRTGEKVFLECVQDMDHENMFWYRQDPGLGLRLIYFSYDVKMKEKGDIPEGYSVSREKKERFSLILESASTNQTSMYLCASRRPSPNTEAFFGQGTRLTVV.

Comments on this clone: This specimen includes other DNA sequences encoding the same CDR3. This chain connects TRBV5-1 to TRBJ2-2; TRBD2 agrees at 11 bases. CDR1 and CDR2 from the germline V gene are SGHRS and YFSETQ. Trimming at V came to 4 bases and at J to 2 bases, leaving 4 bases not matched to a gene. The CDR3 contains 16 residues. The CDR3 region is CASSLSGRANTGELFF. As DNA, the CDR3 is TGCGCCAGCAGCCTTAGCGGGAGGGCAAACACCGGGGAGCTGTTTTTT.

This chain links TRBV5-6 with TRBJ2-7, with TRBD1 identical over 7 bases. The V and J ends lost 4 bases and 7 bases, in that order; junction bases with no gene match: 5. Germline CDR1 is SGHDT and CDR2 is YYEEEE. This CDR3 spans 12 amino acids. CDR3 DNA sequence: TGTGCCAGCAGCCTACAGGGGCGGGAGCAGTACTTC. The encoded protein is CASSLQGREQYF.

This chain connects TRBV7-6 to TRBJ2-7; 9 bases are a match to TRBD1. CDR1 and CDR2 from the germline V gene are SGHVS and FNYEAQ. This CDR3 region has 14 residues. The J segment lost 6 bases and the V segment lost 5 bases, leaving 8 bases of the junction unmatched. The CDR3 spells CASSPGTGWREQYF. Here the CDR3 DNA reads TGTGCCAGCAGCCCAGGGACAGGGTGGCGCGAGCAGTACTTC.

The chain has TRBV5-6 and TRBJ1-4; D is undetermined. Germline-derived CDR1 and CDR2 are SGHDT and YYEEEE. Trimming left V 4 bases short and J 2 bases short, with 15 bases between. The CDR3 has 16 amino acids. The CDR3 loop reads CASSPGPGSTNEKLFF. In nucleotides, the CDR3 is TGTGCCAGCAGCCCAGGACCGGGGTCCACTAATGAAAAACTGTTTTTT.

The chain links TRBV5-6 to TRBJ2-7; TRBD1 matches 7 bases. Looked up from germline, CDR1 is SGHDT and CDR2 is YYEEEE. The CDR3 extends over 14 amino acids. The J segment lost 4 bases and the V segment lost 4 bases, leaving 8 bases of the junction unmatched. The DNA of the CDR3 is TGTGCCAGCAGCCCGATAGGGACAGTATACGAGCAGTACTTC. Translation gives CASSPIGTVYEQYF.

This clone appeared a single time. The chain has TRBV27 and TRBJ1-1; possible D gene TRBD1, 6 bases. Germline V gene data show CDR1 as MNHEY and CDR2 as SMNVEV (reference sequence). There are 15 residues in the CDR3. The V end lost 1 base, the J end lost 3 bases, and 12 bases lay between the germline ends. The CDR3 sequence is CASSLFGGWDTEAFF. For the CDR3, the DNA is TGTGCCAGCAGTTTATTTGGGGGCTGGGACACTGAAGCTTTCTTT.

The CDR3 loop is CASSFGQGGSEAFF. The CDR3 DNA reads TGTGCCAGCAGCTTTGGACAGGGGGGGTCTGAAGCTTTCTTT. The J gene is TRBJ1-1, the V gene TRBV7-9; 10 bases are shared with TRBD1. Germline V gene sequence: CDR1 SEHNR, CDR2 FQNEAQ (reference sequence). V shed 3 bases, J shed 6 bases, and the junction held 4 bases outside the gene matches. The CDR3 has 14 amino acids.

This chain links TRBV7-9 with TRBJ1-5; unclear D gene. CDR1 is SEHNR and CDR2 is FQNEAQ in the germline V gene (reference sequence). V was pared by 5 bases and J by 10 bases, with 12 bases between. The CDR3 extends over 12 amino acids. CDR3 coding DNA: TGTGCCAGCAGCCAGATGTCGGGCCCCCAGCATTTT. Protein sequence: CASSQMSGPQHF.

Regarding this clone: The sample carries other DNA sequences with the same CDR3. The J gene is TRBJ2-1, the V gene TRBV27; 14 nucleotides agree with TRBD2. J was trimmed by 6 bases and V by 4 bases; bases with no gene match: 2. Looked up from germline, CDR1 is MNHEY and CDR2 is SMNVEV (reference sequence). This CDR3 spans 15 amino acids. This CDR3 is CASSSGLAGANEQFF. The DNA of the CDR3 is TGTGCCAGCAGTTCGGGACTAGCGGGAGCCAATGAGCAGTTCTTC.

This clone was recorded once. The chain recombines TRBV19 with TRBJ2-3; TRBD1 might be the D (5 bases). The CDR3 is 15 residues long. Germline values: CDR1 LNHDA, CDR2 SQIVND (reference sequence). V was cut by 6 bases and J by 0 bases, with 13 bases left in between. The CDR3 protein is CASSAGNPSTDTQYF. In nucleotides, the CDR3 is TGTGCCAGTAGCGCAGGGAACCCTAGCACAGATACGCAGTATTTT.

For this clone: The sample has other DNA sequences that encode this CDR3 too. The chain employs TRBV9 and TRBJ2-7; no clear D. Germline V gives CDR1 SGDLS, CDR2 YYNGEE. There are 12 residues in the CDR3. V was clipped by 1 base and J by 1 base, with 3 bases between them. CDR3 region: CASSVSSYEQYF. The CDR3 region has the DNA TGTGCCAGCAGCGTATCGTCCTACGAGCAGTACTTC.

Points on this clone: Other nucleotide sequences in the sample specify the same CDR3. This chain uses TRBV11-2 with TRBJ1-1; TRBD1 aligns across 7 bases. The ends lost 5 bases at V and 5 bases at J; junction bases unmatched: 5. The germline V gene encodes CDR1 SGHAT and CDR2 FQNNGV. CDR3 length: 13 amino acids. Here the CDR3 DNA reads TGTGCCAGCAGCGCGGGGACAGCTACTGAAGCTTTCTTT. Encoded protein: CASSAGTATEAFF.

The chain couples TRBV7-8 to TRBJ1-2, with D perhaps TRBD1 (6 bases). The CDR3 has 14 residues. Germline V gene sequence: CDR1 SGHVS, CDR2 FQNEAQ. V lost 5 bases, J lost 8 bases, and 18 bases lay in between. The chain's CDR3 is CASSPLRGAGGYTF. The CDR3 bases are TGTGCCAGCAGCCCCCTTCGGGGGGCGGGAGGCTACACCTTC.

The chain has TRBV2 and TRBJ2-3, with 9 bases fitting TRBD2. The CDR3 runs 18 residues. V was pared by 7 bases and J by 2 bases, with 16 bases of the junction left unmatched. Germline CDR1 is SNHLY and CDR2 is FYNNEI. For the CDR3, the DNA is TGTGCCAGCATCGGTCGTGTAGCGGGAGAACGTTTCACAGATACGCAGTATTTT. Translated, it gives CASIGRVAGERFTDTQYF.

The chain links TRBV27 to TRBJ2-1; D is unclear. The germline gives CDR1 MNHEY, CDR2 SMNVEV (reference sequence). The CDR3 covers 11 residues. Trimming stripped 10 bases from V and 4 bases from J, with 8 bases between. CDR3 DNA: TGTGCCACCGGACCTTACAATGAGCAGTTCTTC. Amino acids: CATGPYNEQFF.

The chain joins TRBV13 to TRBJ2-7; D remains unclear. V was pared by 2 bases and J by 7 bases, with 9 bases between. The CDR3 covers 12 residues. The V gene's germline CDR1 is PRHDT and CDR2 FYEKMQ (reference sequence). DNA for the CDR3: TGTGCCAGCAGCTTAATGTCAGGAGAGCAGTACTTC. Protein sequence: CASSLMSGEQYF.

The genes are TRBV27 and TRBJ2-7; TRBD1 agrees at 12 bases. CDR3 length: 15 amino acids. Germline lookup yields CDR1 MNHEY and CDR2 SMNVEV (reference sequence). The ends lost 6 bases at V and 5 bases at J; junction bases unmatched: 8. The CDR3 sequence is CASRTGQGAQHEQYF. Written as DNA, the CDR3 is TGTGCCAGCAGGACGGGACAGGGGGCGCAACACGAGCAGTACTTC.

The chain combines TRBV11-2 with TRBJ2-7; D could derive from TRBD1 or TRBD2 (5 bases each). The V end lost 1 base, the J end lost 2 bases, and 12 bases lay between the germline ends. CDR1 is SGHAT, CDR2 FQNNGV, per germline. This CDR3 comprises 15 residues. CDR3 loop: CASSLGPRDPYEQYF. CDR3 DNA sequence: TGTGCCAGCAGCTTAGGCCCCAGGGACCCCTACGAGCAGTACTTC.

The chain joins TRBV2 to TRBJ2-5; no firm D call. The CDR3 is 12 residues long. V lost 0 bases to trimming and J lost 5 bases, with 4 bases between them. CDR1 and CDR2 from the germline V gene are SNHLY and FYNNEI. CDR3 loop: CASSEAGETQYF. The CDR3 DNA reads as TGTGCCAGCAGTGAAGCGGGGGAGACCCAGTACTTC.

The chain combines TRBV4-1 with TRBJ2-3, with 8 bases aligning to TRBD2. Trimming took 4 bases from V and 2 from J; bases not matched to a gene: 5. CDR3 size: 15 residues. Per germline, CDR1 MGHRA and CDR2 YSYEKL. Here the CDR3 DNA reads TGCGCCAGCAGCCCCCTAGCGGGTCTCACAGATACGCAGTATTTT. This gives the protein CASSPLAGLTDTQYF.

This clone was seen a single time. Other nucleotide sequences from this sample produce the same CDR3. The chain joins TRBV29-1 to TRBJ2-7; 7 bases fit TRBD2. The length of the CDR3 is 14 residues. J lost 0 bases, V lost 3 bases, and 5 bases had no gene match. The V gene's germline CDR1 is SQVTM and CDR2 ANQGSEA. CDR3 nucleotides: TGCAGCGTTGAGGCTAGCGGAGCCTCCTACGAGCAGTACTTC. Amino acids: CSVEASGASYEQYF.